This is a list of T cell receptor beta chains from one sample in a study of blood T cell repertoires in COVID-19. This table comes from immunoSEQ multiplex PCR, and its TCRdb copy is limited to in-frame clones, with some not included. The sample holds 390,000 or so clones; about four fifths are singletons and the top ten take approximately 5%. Specimen: PBMCs or T cells enriched from blood (not recorded which). These receptors all stem from a woman aged 45-60 years who had recovered from COVID-19. The CDR3 runs from the conserved cysteine through the conserved F or W. D genes are given only for firm matches. Clone size appears in some rows only: once, few, many, or a class for an expanded clone.

CDR3 protein	CDR3 DNA	clone size	D gene	V gene	J gene
CASSPPEANYGYTF	TGTGCCAGTAGTCCCCCAGAAGCTAACTATGGCTACACCTTC	few	.	TRBV19	TRBJ1-2
CASSSHPGLAGAAGDTQYF	TGTGCCAGCAGTTCGCACCCGGGACTAGCGGGAGCGGCGGGAGATACGCAGTATTTT	.	TRBD2	TRBV6-2/TRBV6-3	TRBJ2-3
CASSQPGLAANTGELFF	TGTGCCAGCAGTCAGCCGGGACTAGCGGCGAACACCGGGGAGCTGTTTTTT	.	TRBD2	TRBV6-2/TRBV6-3	TRBJ2-2
CASSFEGAFGAFF	TGCGCCAGCAGCTTTGAGGGGGCCTTTGGGGCTTTCTTT	.	TRBD1	TRBV5-1	TRBJ1-1
CASSEASLPRTGRGEQYF	TGTGCCAGCAGTGAAGCGTCCCTCCCCCGGACAGGACGAGGCGAGCAGTACTTC	few	TRBD1	TRBV2	TRBJ2-7
CASSSPGLPYGYTF	TGTGCCAGCAGTTCCCCGGGACTGCCCTATGGCTACACCTTC	.	.	TRBV28	TRBJ1-2
CASSRSRGSVTEAFF	TGTGCCAGCAGTCGATCCAGGGGGTCTGTCACTGAAGCTTTCTTT	.	TRBD1	TRBV27	TRBJ1-1
CASSRTTSGDPTIKRTDTQYF	TGTGCCAGCAGCCGAACTACTAGCGGGGATCCAACCATAAAACGCACAGATACGCAGTATTTT	.	TRBD2	TRBV3-1/TRBV3-2	TRBJ2-3
CAWSVPPGGEAFF	TGTGCCTGGAGTGTACCGCCAGGGGGGGAAGCTTTCTTT	.	TRBD1	TRBV30	TRBJ1-1
CASSLLAGEADTQYF	TGTGCCAGCAGCCTTCTAGCGGGAGAAGCAGATACGCAGTATTTT	once	TRBD2	TRBV7-3	TRBJ2-3
CASSQDQPGGYGYTF	TGTGCCAGCAGCCAAGATCAACCAGGAGGCTATGGCTACACCTTC	.	.	TRBV4-2	TRBJ1-2
CASTVSGTDTQYF	TGTGCCAGTACCGTCTCTGGCACAGATACGCAGTATTTT	once	.	TRBV19	TRBJ2-3
CASTEGVLGYGYTF	TGCGCCAGCACCGAAGGAGTTTTGGGCTATGGCTACACCTTC	.	.	TRBV5-1	TRBJ1-2
CASSVTSNYGYTF	TGTGCCAGCAGCGTGACATCTAACTATGGCTACACCTTC	.	.	TRBV9	TRBJ1-2
CASSSLTGLGYGYTF	TGTGCCAGCAGTTCCCTCACGGGATTGGGCTATGGCTACACCTTC	.	.	TRBV27	TRBJ1-2
CASSAGTDTQYF	TGTGCCAGTAGCGCGGGGACAGATACGCAGTATTTT	.	.	TRBV19	TRBJ2-3
CASSLGFGQPQHF	TGTGCCAGCAGCTTAGGGTTCGGTCAGCCCCAGCATTTT	few	.	TRBV11-3	TRBJ1-5
CASSERQDSNQPQHF	TGCGCCAGCAGTGAGCGGCAGGATAGCAATCAGCCCCAGCATTTT	.	.	TRBV10-2	TRBJ1-5
CASRPTGGVGTEAFF	TGCGCCAGCAGGCCCACAGGGGGAGTCGGCACTGAAGCTTTCTTT	few	TRBD1	TRBV10-2	TRBJ1-1
CASRGAVATNEKLFF	TGTGCCAGCAGGGGGGCTGTTGCAACTAATGAAAAACTGTTTTTT	.	.	TRBV2	TRBJ1-4
CASSPRGGEKLFF	TGTGCCAGCAGCCCGCGGGGAGGAGAAAAACTGTTTTTT	.	.	TRBV3-1/TRBV3-2	TRBJ1-4
CASSFSRDRAMNTEAFF	TGTGCCAGCAGTTTCTCGAGGGACAGAGCCATGAACACTGAAGCTTTCTTT	.	TRBD1	TRBV27	TRBJ1-1
CATSDPRAGTGAYEQYF	TGTGCCACCAGTGATCCCCGAGCCGGGACAGGAGCCTACGAGCAGTACTTC	few	TRBD1	TRBV24-1	TRBJ2-7
CASSISYNEQFF	TGTGCCAGCAGTATATCCTACAATGAGCAGTTCTTC	once	.	TRBV12-3/TRBV12-4	TRBJ2-1
CASSEPGQNTEAFF	TGTGCCAGCAGCGAACCGGGACAGAACACTGAAGCTTTCTTT	.	.	TRBV5-4	TRBJ1-1
CALVTGGVTYEQYF	TGTGCCCTCGTCACCGGGGGGGTTACCTACGAGCAGTACTTC	.	TRBD2	TRBV27	TRBJ2-7
CASSPMTQNTEAFF	TGTGCCAGCTCACCGATGACACAGAACACTGAAGCTTTCTTT	.	.	TRBV18	TRBJ1-1
CASSSTRGSIYYGYTF	TGTGCCAGCAGCTCGACAAGGGGCTCGATATACTATGGCTACACCTTC	.	.	TRBV5-6	TRBJ1-2
CASSPNRPGGDSNQPQHF	TGTGCCAGCTCACCAAATAGGCCCGGAGGGGATAGCAATCAGCCCCAGCATTTT	few	.	TRBV18	TRBJ1-5
CASSLERVNSPLHF	TGTGCCAGCAGTTTGGAGAGGGTTAATTCACCCCTCCACTTT	.	.	TRBV27	TRBJ1-6
CASSLLPDNEQFF	TGTGCCAGCAGCTTGCTGCCAGACAATGAGCAGTTCTTC	.	.	TRBV7-2	TRBJ2-1
CASSMGSPGGNTEAFF	TGTGCCAGTAGTATGGGGTCACCAGGGGGGAACACTGAAGCTTTCTTT	.	TRBD1	TRBV19	TRBJ1-1
CASSLEFPPRSSEAFF	TGTGCCAGCAGCTTAGAATTCCCTCCTAGGTCCTCTGAAGCTTTCTTT	.	.	TRBV11-3	TRBJ1-1
CASSLDGRGTYGYTF	TGTGCCAGCAGCTTAGATGGCCGGGGAACATATGGCTACACCTTC	few	.	TRBV7-2	TRBJ1-2
CASTRTGGRVNTEAFF	TGTGCCAGTACACGGACAGGGGGTCGGGTGAACACTGAAGCTTTCTTT	.	TRBD1	TRBV19	TRBJ1-1
CASSLVRDGGYTF	TGTGCCAGCAGCTTAGTCAGGGATGGCGGCTACACCTTC	.	.	TRBV13	TRBJ1-2
CASNKGSGRADLLSGQFF	TGTGCCAGTAATAAAGGTAGCGGGAGGGCCGATTTATTGTCCGGGCAGTTCTTC	.	TRBD2	TRBV5-4	TRBJ2-1
CASSLYLQGGAGSGNTIYF	TGTGCCAGTAGTCTATACCTCCAGGGGGGCGCCGGCTCTGGAAACACCATATATTTT	.	TRBD1	TRBV19	TRBJ1-3
CASGRSNTGELFF	TGTGCCAGCGGGAGATCGAACACCGGGGAGCTGTTTTTT	once	.	TRBV3-1/TRBV3-2	TRBJ2-2
CASSLEVVRESGANVLTF	TGTGCCAGCAGCTTAGAAGTAGTGCGGGAATCTGGGGCCAACGTCCTGACTTTC	few	.	TRBV7-2	TRBJ2-6
CASSLGTGPTEAFF	TGTGCCAGCAGCTTAGGGACAGGACCCACTGAAGCTTTCTTT	.	TRBD1	TRBV7-9	TRBJ1-1
CASSLSAGENQPQHF	TGTGCCAGCAGCTTATCGGCAGGGGAAAATCAGCCCCAGCATTTT	.	.	TRBV7-6	TRBJ1-5
CACSAGVRQPQHF	TGTGCCTGTTCGGCGGGGGTGAGGCAGCCCCAGCATTTT	few	.	TRBV19	TRBJ1-5
CASSWGTSGGYNEQFF	TGTGCCAGCAGTTGGGGGACTAGCGGGGGTTACAATGAGCAGTTCTTC	.	TRBD2	TRBV6-2/TRBV6-3	TRBJ2-1
CASSFVGSNTEAFF	TGTGCCAGCAGTTTCGTGGGCTCGAACACTGAAGCTTTCTTT	few	.	TRBV27	TRBJ1-1
CASSRNTEAFF	TGTGCCAGCAGCCGGAACACTGAAGCTTTCTTT	few	.	TRBV7-9	TRBJ1-1
CASRSGSSYEQYF	TGTGCCAGCAGATCCGGGAGCTCCTACGAGCAGTACTTC	.	.	TRBV12-3/TRBV12-4	TRBJ2-7
CASSLGVRQVNTEAFF	TGTGCCAGCAGCTTAGGGGTCCGTCAGGTGAACACTGAAGCTTTCTTT	once	.	TRBV7-8	TRBJ1-1
CASSSSLAGQNEQYF	TGTGCCAGTAGTAGCTCACTAGCGGGACAAAACGAGCAGTACTTC	.	TRBD2	TRBV19	TRBJ2-7
CASSYGTGNTEAFF	TGTGCCAGCAGCTACGGGACAGGGAACACTGAAGCTTTCTTT	.	TRBD1	TRBV7-9	TRBJ1-1
CASSVGDRGDYGYTF	TGTGCCAGTAGTGTTGGGGACAGGGGGGACTATGGCTACACCTTC	.	TRBD1	TRBV19	TRBJ1-2
CASSGAGTGDTGELFF	TGTGCCAGTAGTGGGGCCGGGACAGGCGATACCGGGGAGCTGTTTTTT	.	TRBD1	TRBV19	TRBJ2-2
CASSILGLNTEAFF	TGTGCCAGTAGTATATTGGGCCTGAACACTGAAGCTTTCTTT	.	.	TRBV19	TRBJ1-1
CAWSVLGASSYEQYF	TGTGCCTGGAGTGTACTGGGGGCCAGCTCCTACGAGCAGTACTTC	.	.	TRBV30	TRBJ2-7
CASSPGGTGGETQYF	TGTGCCAGCAGCCCGGGGGGGACAGGGGGAGAGACCCAGTACTTC	.	TRBD1	TRBV7-3	TRBJ2-5